This is a list of T cell receptor beta chains from one sample in a study of blood T cells in healthy people across ages. Each CDR3 protein is one row after TCRdb ran MiXCR on the 5' RACE reads. Of over 1,500,000 distinct CDR3 sequences detected, about 50% appear once; the ten largest clones hold roughly 2%. Sequences were obtained from blood. These receptors came from a woman between 40 and 55 years old in good health. Each CDR3 is given with its conserved first and last residue. The D gene is left open where the match is weak. The size entry is marked missing in some rows and otherwise reads once, few, many or a size class.

J	size	V	D	DNA	CDR3
TRBJ1-2	NA	TRBV4-1	NA	TGCGCCAGCAGCCAACCCCCACAGGGCAGCACTAACTATGGCTACACCTTC	CASSQPPQGSTNYGYTF
TRBJ2-7	NA	TRBV20-1	NA	TGCAGTGCTACTCCAGGGGGGACCTTGGACCACGAGCAGTACTTC	CSATPGGTLDHEQYF
TRBJ2-5	many	TRBV4-3	TRBD2	TGCGCCAGCAGCCAAGAGGCCAGCGGGGACTGGAGAGAGACCCAGTACTTC	CASSQEASGDWRETQYF
TRBJ1-5	NA	TRBV20-1	NA	TGCAGTGCTAGAGACAAAGGTCAGCCCCAGCATTTT	CSARDKGQPQHF
TRBJ2-1	NA	TRBV5-1	TRBD1	TGCGCCAACAGGAGGGGGGTCGGACAGGGTCAAGGCAATGAGCAGTTCTTC	CANRRGVGQGQGNEQFF
TRBJ2-1	once	TRBV15	NA	TGTGCCACCAGCAGAGAGACGGCCTACAATGAGCAGTTCTTC	CATSRETAYNEQFF
TRBJ2-7	NA	TRBV19	NA	TGTGCCAGTAGTATATCCGGGACGGGACTCTACGAGCAGTACTTC	CASSISGTGLYEQYF
TRBJ2-4	NA	TRBV7-2	NA	TGTGCCAGCAGCTCCCGCGACAGAACCAAAACCATTCAGTACTTC	CASSSRDRTKTIQYF
TRBJ2-3	few	TRBV7-9	NA	TGTGCCAGCCCTCCCACGGGGAGCCGTTCCGCAGATACGCAGTATTTT	CASPPTGSRSADTQYF
TRBJ1-1	NA	TRBV20-1	TRBD1	TGCAGTGCTTTCGACAGGGTGAACACTGAAGCTTTCTTT	CSAFDRVNTEAFF
TRBJ2-7	NA	TRBV14	NA	TGTGCCAGCAGCCAGCAGCGTTTGGGGGAGCAGTACTTC	CASSQQRLGEQYF
TRBJ2-5	NA	TRBV20-1	NA	TGCAGTGCTAGGAGCGAAGGGACATACCAAGGGACCCAGTACTTC	CSARSEGTYQGTQYF
TRBJ1-1	few	TRBV6-2/TRBV6-3	NA	TGTGCCAGCAGATGGACGCTTTGGGAGGCAGCTTTCTTT	CASRWTLWEAAFF
TRBJ2-6	few	TRBV9	NA	TGTGCCAGCAGCGTAGCTCGGAAAAAACAGTCTGGGGCCAACGTCCTGACTTTC	CASSVARKKQSGANVLTF
TRBJ2-7	NA	TRBV4-2	TRBD1	TGTGCCAGCAGCCAAGCTCTCGACAGGGTCTCCTACGAGCAGTACTTC	CASSQALDRVSYEQYF
TRBJ2-5	few	TRBV5-1	TRBD1	TGCGCCAGCAGCTTCGGACAGGGAGGAATCGAGACCCAGTACTTC	CASSFGQGGIETQYF
TRBJ2-1	few	TRBV5-1	TRBD2	TGCGCCAGCAGCGGGGGGGGAAACAATGAGCAGTTCTTC	CASSGGGNNEQFF
TRBJ2-4	few	TRBV29-1	TRBD2	TGCAGCGTTGAAGAAGCGGGAACTCCCAAAAACATTCAGTACTTC	CSVEEAGTPKNIQYF
TRBJ1-5	NA	TRBV2	TRBD1	TGTGCCAGCAGTAGGACAGGGATTAGGCAGCCCCAGCATTTT	CASSRTGIRQPQHF
TRBJ2-7	few	TRBV20-1	TRBD1	TGCAGTGCTTTTCATGCCGGGACAGGGGATCCCTACGAGCAGTACTTC	CSAFHAGTGDPYEQYF
TRBJ2-5	NA	TRBV6-1	NA	TGTGCCAGCAGTGAAGCGCAGTATCTATCTGGGTACTTC	CASSEAQYLSGYF
TRBJ2-5	few	TRBV7-9	NA	TGTGCCAGCGGACCCCTCGAGACCCAGTACTTC	CASGPLETQYF
TRBJ2-1	few	TRBV9	NA	TGTGCCAGCAGCGTAGACAGCGGCTCCTACAATGAGCAGTTCTTC	CASSVDSGSYNEQFF
TRBJ2-1	few	TRBV25-1	TRBD2	TGTGCCAGCAGCTGGGTCCTAGCGGAGCCACGGGGTGAGCAGTTCTTC	CASSWVLAEPRGEQFF
TRBJ2-1	NA	TRBV20-1	NA	TGCAGTGCTACCGGCCAGATGGATGAGCAGTTCTTC	CSATGQMDEQFF
TRBJ1-2	once	TRBV6-6	NA	TGTGCCAGCAGTTACTTTTCCGGGTCTCACTATGGCTACACCTTC	CASSYFSGSHYGYTF
TRBJ2-1	NA	TRBV7-8	TRBD2	TGTGCCAGCAGGACGAAGCGGGGGGGCCTGGATGAGCAGTTCTTC	CASRTKRGGLDEQFF
TRBJ2-3	NA	TRBV9	NA	TGTGCCAGCAGCGTCTCCACCCAGGGTCGAGGCACAGAGACGCAGTATTTT	CASSVSTQGRGTETQYF
TRBJ2-7	NA	TRBV28	NA	TGTGCCAGCACTCAACTGGGGGAGCAGTACTTC	CASTQLGEQYF